This is a list of T cell receptor beta chains from one sample in a study of T cell clones after liver transplantation. Sequencing was performed with immunoSEQ multiplex PCR; in TCRdb, only in-frame clones are kept and a portion is missing. The sample lists 45,000 to 60,000 clones; 70% were seen once. The sequencing here drew on CD4+ T cells from blood, taken at the approximately 15-month timepoint. The receptors shown here come from a human patient who received a liver transplant. Some T cells could come from the graft donor. The CDR3 runs from the conserved cysteine through the conserved F or W. Fields, in order: J gene, V gene, clone size, CDR3 length, D gene, CDR3 DNA, CDR3 protein. The D gene is left open where the match is weak. Only some rows state a clone size, as once, few, many or a class for expanded clones.

TRBJ2-7 | TRBV28 | - | 15 | TRBD2 | TGTGCCATCCAGCCGGGAGCGGGGGAGTCGAACGAGCAGTACTTC | CAIQPGAGESNEQYF
TRBJ2-5 | TRBV5-1 | - | 12 | - | TGCGCCAGCAGCTTGGGGCAAGAGACCCAGTACTTC | CASSLGQETQYF
TRBJ2-7 | TRBV30 | - | 12 | TRBD1 | TGTGCCTGGAACAGGGACAGGGACGAGCAGTACTTC | CAWNRDRDEQYF
TRBJ2-7 | TRBV7-9 | - | 14 | TRBD1 | TGTGCCAGCAGCTTATCCGGACAGGGATACGAGCAGTACTTC | CASSLSGQGYEQYF
TRBJ2-5 | TRBV7-2 | - | 15 | TRBD1 | TGTGCCAGCAGCTTACGACAGGGAAAAGGAGAGACCCAGTACTTC | CASSLRQGKGETQYF
TRBJ2-1 | TRBV9 | - | 15 | - | TGTGCCAGCAGCGTAGGGGGAGGTGCCTACAATGAGCAGTTCTTC | CASSVGGGAYNEQFF
TRBJ1-1 | TRBV5-1 | - | 14 | TRBD1 | TGCGCCAGCAGCTACCGGGACAGGGACACTGAAGCTTTCTTT | CASSYRDRDTEAFF
TRBJ2-3 | TRBV11-2 | - | 15 | - | TGTGCCAGCAGCTTAGTGGACACCAGCACAGATACGCAGTATTTT | CASSLVDTSTDTQYF
TRBJ2-3 | TRBV6-6 | - | 14 | - | TGTGCCAGCAAAGATGGCGCTAGCACAGATACGCAGTATTTT | CASKDGASTDTQYF
TRBJ2-5 | TRBV2 | once | 15 | TRBD2 | TGTGCCAGCAGTGGTATGCTAGCGGGAGTAGAGACCCAGTACTTC | CASSGMLAGVETQYF
TRBJ1-4 | TRBV28 | - | 14 | - | TGTGCCAGCAGCCTAGGGGCAACTAATGAAAAACTGTTTTTT | CASSLGATNEKLFF
TRBJ2-2 | TRBV29-1 | few | 13 | TRBD2 | TGCAGCGTTGGAAAGACATGGGGGGGAGTGCTGTTTTTT | CSVGKTWGGVLFF
TRBJ1-2 | TRBV28 | many | 15 | TRBD1 | TGTGCCAGCAGTTTGAGGTTTCGGACAGGGGCTGGCTACACCTTC | CASSLRFRTGAGYTF
TRBJ1-6 | TRBV5-6 | - | 16 | - | TGTGCCAGCAGATTCGGACAGAGCTCCTATAATTCACCCCTCCACTTT | CASRFGQSSYNSPLHF
TRBJ1-5 | TRBV10-1 | few | 19 | TRBD1 | TGCGCCAGCAGTGAGCGCAGGGGGCATACCGCAGAGGGCAATCAGCCCCAGCATTTT | CASSERRGHTAEGNQPQHF
TRBJ1-2 | TRBV6-1 | - | 13 | - | TGTGCCAGCAGTGAGGAGGGAGGGTATGGCTACACCTTC | CASSEEGGYGYTF
TRBJ2-4 | TRBV13 | once | 16 | TRBD1 | TGTGCCAGCAGCTTAGCGGGACAGTTAGCCAAAAACATTCAGTACTTC | CASSLAGQLAKNIQYF
TRBJ2-4 | TRBV19 | - | 14 | - | TGTGCCAGTATTGGGGGCCCAGCCAAAAACATTCAGTACTTC | CASIGGPAKNIQYF
TRBJ2-2 | TRBV5-6 | - | 13 | - | TGTGCCAGCAGCTTAATTAACACCGGGGAGCTGTTTTTT | CASSLINTGELFF
TRBJ1-2 | TRBV9 | - | 15 | - | TGTGCCAGCAGCGTTTTTGACAGGCAGCGGGATGGCTACACCTTC | CASSVFDRQRDGYTF
TRBJ2-1 | TRBV11-3 | - | 15 | TRBD2 | TGTGCCAGCAGCCCACCTAGCGGCCTGGGCTATGAGCAGTTCTTC | CASSPPSGLGYEQFF
TRBJ1-4 | TRBV19 | once | 13 | TRBD1 | TGTGCCAGTGCTGACAGGGAACGAGAAAAACTGTTTTTT | CASADREREKLFF
TRBJ1-5 | TRBV30 | medium-sized | 16 | TRBD1 | TGTGCCTGGAGTGACGAGACAGGGAGAAGCAATCAGCCCCAGCATTTT | CAWSDETGRSNQPQHF
TRBJ1-2 | TRBV14 | few | 12 | - | TGTGCCAGCAGCCAAAACAGTCGCGGCTACACCTTC | CASSQNSRGYTF
TRBJ1-1 | TRBV5-1 | - | 14 | - | TGCGCCAGCAGCTTGAGTGAACCAGCCGCTGAAGCTTTCTTT | CASSLSEPAAEAFF
TRBJ2-2 | TRBV11-3 | - | 14 | - | TGTGCCAGCAGCTTAAGGGGGAACACCGGGGAGCTGTTTTTT | CASSLRGNTGELFF
TRBJ1-4 | TRBV5-8 | - | 15 | - | TGTGCCAGCATCACTGGGATGGGTTATAATGAAAAACTGTTTTTT | CASITGMGYNEKLFF
TRBJ1-2 | TRBV30 | - | 12 | - | TGTGCCTGGAGACAGACTCCCTATGGCTACACCTTC | CAWRQTPYGYTF
TRBJ2-5 | TRBV2 | - | 14 | - | TGTGCCAGCAGTGACCCCTGGGGCAGAGAGACCCAGTACTTC | CASSDPWGRETQYF
TRBJ2-2 | TRBV11-2 | - | 17 | - | TGTGCCAGCAGCCGAGGAGGTGGGGGAGCGGTCACCGGGGAGCTGTTTTTT | CASSRGGGGAVTGELFF
TRBJ1-4 | TRBV6-1 | - | 14 | TRBD1 | TGTGCCAGCAGGGCGACAGGGGCCTTAGAAAAACTGTTTTTT | CASRATGALEKLFF
TRBJ1-1 | TRBV27 | - | 14 | TRBD1 | TGTGCCAGCGGCGTTACAGGGGTTGACACTGAAGCTTTCTTT | CASGVTGVDTEAFF
TRBJ2-2 | TRBV9 | few | 16 | TRBD2 | TGTGCCAGCAGCCCAGTAGCGGGAGGGACCACCGGGGAGCTGTTTTTT | CASSPVAGGTTGELFF
TRBJ2-2 | TRBV18 | - | 11 | - | TGTGCCAGCTCACCCACCGGGGAGCTGTTTTTT | CASSPTGELFF
TRBJ2-7 | TRBV5-1 | - | 14 | - | TGCGCCAGCAGTTTCGACGACGGGTCCTACGAGCAGTACTTC | CASSFDDGSYEQYF
TRBJ2-2 | TRBV7-2 | - | 15 | TRBD1 | TGTGCCAGCAGCTCCCGACAGGGGACGAACGGGGAGCTGTTTTTT | CASSSRQGTNGELFF